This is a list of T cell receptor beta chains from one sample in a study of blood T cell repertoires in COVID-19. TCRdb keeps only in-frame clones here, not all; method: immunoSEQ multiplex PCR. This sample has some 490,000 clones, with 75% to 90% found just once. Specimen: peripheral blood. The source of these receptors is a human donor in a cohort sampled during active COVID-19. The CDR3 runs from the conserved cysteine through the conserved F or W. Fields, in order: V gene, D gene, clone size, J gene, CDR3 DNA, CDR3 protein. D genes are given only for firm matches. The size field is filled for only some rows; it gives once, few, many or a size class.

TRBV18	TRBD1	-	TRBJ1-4	TGTGCCAGCTCAGCAGTACAGGGGGCTAATGAAAAACTGTTTTTT	CASSAVQGANEKLFF
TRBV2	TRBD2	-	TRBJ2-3	TGTGCCAGCAGCCTCACTAGCGGGAGGTCGGGAGATACGCAGTATTTT	CASSLTSGRSGDTQYF
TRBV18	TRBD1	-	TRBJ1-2	TGTGCCAGCTCACCAACACGGACAGGGAGAAACTATGGCTACACCTTC	CASSPTRTGRNYGYTF
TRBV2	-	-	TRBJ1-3	TGTGCCAGCAGTGGACAGGCCGTCTCTGGAAACACCATATATTTT	CASSGQAVSGNTIYF
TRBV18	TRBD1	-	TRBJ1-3	TGTGCCAGCTCACCCGGACAGGGGGCTGGAAACACCATATATTTT	CASSPGQGAGNTIYF
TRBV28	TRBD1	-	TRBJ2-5	TGTGCCAGCAGTATCATCCGGGACAGGATACGGTTGACGTCGGAGACCCAGTACTTC	CASSIIRDRIRLTSETQYF
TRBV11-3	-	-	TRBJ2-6	TGTGCCAGCAGCCCCGGAGGGGGCGGTTCTGGGGCCAACGTCCTGACTTTC	CASSPGGGGSGANVLTF
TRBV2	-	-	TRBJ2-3	TGTGCCAGCAGAACAGGGAAAACAGATACGCAGTATTTT	CASRTGKTDTQYF
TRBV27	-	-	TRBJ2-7	TGTGCCAGCAGTTTTGGTCAGGGATTATCCTACGAGCAGTACTTC	CASSFGQGLSYEQYF
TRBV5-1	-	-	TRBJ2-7	TGCGCTTCAGCCCGGGAGACAAGGGACTACGAGCAGTACTTC	CASARETRDYEQYF
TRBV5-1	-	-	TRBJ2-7	TGCGCCAGCAGCTTTCCGGGCTCCTACGAGCAGTACTTC	CASSFPGSYEQYF
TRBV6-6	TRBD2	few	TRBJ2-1	TGTGCCAGCAGTCTGCCGGGAGGTGAGCAGTTCTTC	CASSLPGGEQFF
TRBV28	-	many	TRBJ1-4	TGTGCCAGCAGTTTGTCGTTAGTGAGTGAAAAACTGTTTTTT	CASSLSLVSEKLFF